These T cell receptor beta chains were read from a single sample in a study of CD8 T cell repertoires and HIV-1 epitope variants. Sequencing was performed with immunoSEQ multiplex PCR; in TCRdb, only in-frame clones are kept and a portion is missing. The table shows approximately 2,500 clones, with roughly 69% occurring only once. No antigen has been identified for these receptors. The source material was cultured CD8+ T cells derived from PBMCs. The receptor set was obtained from a male donor with HIV. CDR3s include the opening cysteine and the closing phenylalanine or tryptophan. A D gene is named only where the DNA matches it firmly. Clone size is given for some rows only: seen once, a few or many times, or a class if the clone is expanded.

TRBD2 | TRBJ2-7 | TRBV25-1 | NA | CATGGASGYEQYF | TGTGCCACCGGAGGCGCTAGCGGTTACGAGCAGTACTTC
TRBD1 | TRBJ1-5 | TRBV28 | NA | CASSLSGTGYQPQHF | TGTGCCAGCAGTTTATCTGGGACAGGGTATCAGCCCCAGCATTTT
TRBD1 | TRBJ2-7 | TRBV2 | NA | CVPGQGYYEQYF | TGTGTACCGGGACAGGGATACTACGAGCAGTACTTC
NA | TRBJ1-6 | TRBV7-6 | NA | CASSLSEYSSYNSPLHF | TGTGCCAGCAGCTTATCCGAGTATAGCTCCTATAATTCACCCCTCCACTTT
NA | TRBJ2-5 | TRBV30 | NA | CAWSVMEETQYF | TGTGCCTGGAGTGTAATGGAAGAGACCCAGTACTTC
TRBD1 | TRBJ2-7 | TRBV7-9 | NA | CASSQGTGRGREQYF | TGTGCCAGCAGCCAGGGGACAGGGAGAGGTCGCGAGCAGTACTTC
NA | TRBJ1-2 | TRBV4-3 | once | CASSRLPAQGLSYTF | TGCGCCAGCAGCCGACTACCGGCCCAGGGACTAAGCTACACCTTC
NA | TRBJ1-5 | TRBV5-4 | few | CASSYGQSNQPQHF | TGTGCCAGCAGCTATGGACAGAGCAATCAGCCCCAGCATTTT
NA | TRBJ1-2 | TRBV5-6 | NA | CASSAGTYGYTF | TGTGCCAGCAGCGCGGGTACTTATGGCTACACCTTC
NA | TRBJ2-7 | TRBV4-3 | NA | CASSQDGGDHEQYF | TGCGCCAGCAGCCAAGATGGAGGGGACCACGAGCAGTACTTC
TRBD2 | TRBJ2-7 | TRBV27 | NA | CASRGLVLYEQYF | TGTGCCAGCAGAGGACTAGTTTTGTACGAGCAGTACTTC
NA | TRBJ2-7 | TRBV7-3 | NA | CASSLNRGRETYEQYF | TGTGCCAGCAGCTTAAATAGGGGACGGGAAACCTACGAGCAGTACTTC
NA | TRBJ1-6 | TRBV5-6 | medium-sized | CASSLGAVSPLHF | TGTGCCAGCAGCTTGGGTGCGGTTTCACCCCTCCACTTT
NA | TRBJ1-4 | TRBV9 | NA | CASSVGTGTPNEKLFF | TGTGCCAGCAGCGTAGGGACCGGGACACCCAATGAAAAACTGTTTTTT
TRBD2 | TRBJ2-5 | TRBV4-1 | few | CASSQFTGTSGRQSQYF | TGCGCCAGCAGCCAGTTTACCGGGACTAGCGGGAGACAATCCCAGTACTTC
NA | TRBJ2-7 | TRBV27 | large | CASSVSSGTVSYEQYF | TGTGCCAGCAGTGTATCCTCCGGGACGGTGTCCTACGAGCAGTACTTC
NA | TRBJ1-5 | TRBV5-6 | NA | CASSFRGGRQPQHF | TGTGCCAGCAGCTTTAGGGGGGGGCGGCAGCCCCAGCATTTT
TRBD1 | TRBJ1-4 | TRBV28 | NA | CASTYGTGEEKLFF | TGTGCCAGCACCTACGGGACAGGGGAAGAAAAACTGTTTTTT
NA | TRBJ1-1 | TRBV21-1 | NA | CASSIQGDRPSTPQAFF | TGTGCCAGCAGCATCCAGGGGGACAGACCCTCGACCCCACAAGCTTTCTTT
NA | TRBJ2-2 | TRBV6-5 | few | CASRLGANTGELFF | TGTGCCAGCAGACTGGGAGCAAACACCGGGGAGCTGTTTTTT
TRBD2 | TRBJ2-1 | TRBV7-8 | NA | CASSLRTSGISYNEQFF | TGTGCCAGCAGCCTCCGCACTAGCGGGATCTCCTACAATGAGCAGTTCTTC
NA | TRBJ1-4 | TRBV28 | few | CASSNEKLFF | TGTGCCAGTTCGAATGAAAAACTGTTTTTT
NA | TRBJ1-6 | TRBV13 | NA | CASSLAGDLTLHF | TGTGCCAGCAGCTTAGCTGGGGATTTGACCCTCCACTTT
NA | TRBJ1-1 | TRBV19 | NA | CASGDGYGTEAFF | TGTGCCAGTGGCGACGGGTACGGCACTGAAGCTTTCTTT
NA | TRBJ2-7 | TRBV7-6 | NA | CASSFSPTYEQYF | TGTGCCAGCAGCTTCTCACCTACCTACGAGCAGTACTTC
TRBD1 | TRBJ1-5 | TRBV18 | NA | CASSRGQGEGQPQHF | TGTGCCAGCTCCCGGGGACAGGGGGAAGGTCAGCCCCAGCATTTT
TRBD1 | TRBJ1-2 | TRBV5-4 | NA | CASSFRTGDGYTF | TGTGCCAGCAGCTTTAGGACAGGGGATGGCTACACCTTC
TRBD1 | TRBJ2-7 | TRBV7-9 | few | CASSEIQGAINEQYF | TGTGCCAGCAGCGAGATTCAGGGGGCGATCAACGAGCAGTACTTC
TRBD2 | TRBJ2-7 | TRBV7-9 | few | CASSPKGSGSGEQYF | TGTGCCAGCAGCCCAAAAGGTAGCGGGAGTGGAGAGCAGTACTTC
NA | TRBJ2-3 | TRBV6-5 | NA | CASSYLSNGDTQYF | TGTGCCAGCAGTTACTTGTCTAATGGAGATACGCAGTATTTT
NA | TRBJ2-7 | TRBV7-2 | NA | CASSGMGPDDPSYEQYF | TGTGCCAGCAGCGGAATGGGGCCCGATGACCCGTCCTACGAGCAGTACTTC
NA | TRBJ2-5 | TRBV10-3 | NA | CATQEEGGTQYF | TGTGCCACCCAGGAGGAGGGAGGGACCCAGTACTTC
TRBD1 | TRBJ1-5 | TRBV6-6 | NA | CASSYSRQGNEPQHF | TGTGCCAGCAGTTACTCGCGACAGGGTAATGAGCCCCAGCATTTT
NA | TRBJ2-2 | TRBV19 | NA | CASSIDSSSGELFF | TGTGCCAGTAGTATAGATAGTTCGTCCGGGGAGCTGTTTTTT
NA | TRBJ1-3 | TRBV6-5 | NA | CASSSPPRVGENTIYF | TGTGCCAGCAGTTCTCCACCCCGGGTAGGGGAAAACACCATATATTTT
NA | TRBJ1-1 | TRBV7-9 | NA | CVGQFMNTEAFF | TGTGTAGGGCAGTTCATGAACACTGAAGCTTTCTTT
NA | TRBJ2-5 | TRBV29-1 | NA | CSVEEDRRELETQYF | TGCAGCGTTGAAGAGGATCGGAGGGAGTTAGAGACCCAGTACTTC
NA | TRBJ2-5 | TRBV9 | NA | CASSFKLRETQYF | TGTGCCAGCAGCTTTAAGCTACGAGAGACCCAGTACTTC
TRBD2 | TRBJ2-3 | TRBV6-1 | NA | CASSDRWEGTDTQYF | TGTGCCAGCAGTGATAGGTGGGAGGGAACAGATACGCAGTATTTT
NA | TRBJ2-1 | TRBV4-2 | NA | CASSFSGNEQFF | TGTGCCAGCAGCTTTAGCGGAAATGAGCAGTTCTTC
TRBD1 | TRBJ1-2 | TRBV5-4 | NA | CASSPPGTALDYGYTF | TGTGCCAGCAGCCCCCCCGGGACAGCACTAGACTATGGCTACACCTTC
TRBD1 | TRBJ1-5 | TRBV6-6 | NA | CASSLGQGVQPQHF | TGTGCCAGCAGTCTGGGACAGGGGGTTCAGCCCCAGCATTTT
NA | TRBJ1-1 | TRBV4-2 | medium-sized | CASSQVNTEAFF | TGTGCCAGCAGCCAAGTGAACACTGAAGCTTTCTTT
NA | TRBJ1-2 | TRBV7-3 | NA | CASSLSENSYGYTF | TGTGCCAGCAGCTTAAGCGAAAACAGCTATGGCTACACCTTC
NA | TRBJ2-5 | TRBV5-1 | NA | CASSLEAGLQTQYF | TGCGCCAGCAGCTTGGAGGCAGGCCTACAGACCCAGTACTTC
NA | TRBJ2-7 | TRBV6-6 | NA | CASKERGYEQYF | TGTGCCAGCAAGGAGAGGGGCTACGAGCAGTACTTC